This T cell receptor (beta chain) was sequenced in a study of T-cell memory formation after mild COVID-19. CDR1 is SGHTA, CDR2 FQGNSA, per germline. V lost 3 bases to trimming and J lost 9 bases, with 15 bases between them. The CDR3 covers 13 residues. This clonotype was seen a few times. TCRdb analysed the 5' RACE reads with MiXCR anew, one entry per CDR3 protein. The table has around 260,000 distinct CDR3 sequences, 15% to 20% seen once. The J gene is TRBJ2-7, the V gene TRBV7-2, with D tentatively TRBD2 (5 bases). Sequenced sample: PBMCs or a T cell subset sorted from them (not recorded which). The receptor's source is a man in his late teens or twenties who had mild COVID-19 (a few samples of this study predate the infection). Cell type and time point are not known. The CDR3 DNA follows: TGTGCCAGCAGCTTGGGAGCGGATCCTGGGCAGTACTTC. Its translation is CASSLGADPGQYF.